The 5 T cell receptor beta chains listed next were all sequenced from one sample in a study of blood T cell repertoires in COVID-19 (dated by TCRdb to between 2020 and 2021). The library was obtained by the immunoSEQ multiplex PCR assay. TCRdb obtained this table from immuneACCESS and retained in-frame rearrangements with V and J assigned. These tables miss some clones; where compared with another copy, unresolved V genes account for less than half of the shortfall, and the remainder is unexplained. This sample holds about 160,000 clones; around 80% were observed only once. About a fifth of the sample comes from the top ten. Sequenced sample: peripheral blood. The receptors were gathered from a woman of 80 years or more with acute or convalescent COVID-19.

V gene TRBV18 combines with J gene TRBJ1-2, with D possibly matching TRBD1 (6 bases). The CDR3 is 15 amino acids. Germline CDR1 KGHSH, CDR2 LQKENI. The germline V and J ends were trimmed by 3 bases and 2 bases, with 13 bases remaining between them. Here the CDR3 reads CASSPIQGWNYGYTF. The CDR3 DNA reads as TGTGCCAGCTCACCCATTCAGGGGTGGAACTATGGCTACACCTTC.

The V call is TRBV5-1, the J call TRBJ1-1; possible D gene TRBD1, 5 bases. Germline V gene data show CDR1 as SGHRS and CDR2 as YFSETQ. V shed 5 bases and J shed 0 bases, with 14 bases lying between them. The CDR3 runs to 15 residues. Here the CDR3 DNA reads TGCGCCAGCAGTTCCGGGACTCAAATGAACACTGAAGCTTTCTTT. Amino acid sequence: CASSSGTQMNTEAFF.

The rearrangement uses TRBV6-1 and TRBJ2-1, with 8 nucleotides matching TRBD2. The CDR3 is 11 residues long. V shed 3 bases, J shed 15 bases, and the junction held 4 bases outside the gene matches. Germline V gene sequence: CDR1 MNHNS, CDR2 SASEGT. The CDR3, as DNA: TGTGCCAGCAGTGACCGCGGGGGGCGGTTCTTC. Translation gives CASSDRGGRFF.

This chain links TRBV19 with TRBJ2-7, with D perhaps TRBD1 (5 bases). Germline-derived CDR1 and CDR2 are LNHDA and SQIVND (reference sequence). V dropped 5 bases and J dropped 2 bases, with 10 bases sitting between them. The CDR3 runs 13 residues. CDR3 sequence (DNA): TGTGCCAGTAGTGCCGACAGCCCCTACGAGCAGTACTTC. Protein: CASSADSPYEQYF.

The table lists this clone with a few counts. DNA of the CDR3: TGTGCCAGCAGGGACTGGACTAGCGGCACAGATACGCAGTATTTT. It yields the protein CASRDWTSGTDTQYF. This chain joins TRBV2 and TRBJ2-3; 9 nucleotides agree with TRBD2. CDR1 is SNHLY, CDR2 FYNNEI, per germline. V lost 6 bases, J lost 1 base, and 5 bases stayed unmatched. This CDR3 contains 15 residues.